What follows are 32 T cell receptor beta chains derived from one specimen sequenced in a study of cytomegalovirus exposure and HLA in healthy donors. PCR used 60 Vbeta primers and 13 Jbeta primers. Here immunoSEQ multiplex PCR was the method, and the copy in TCRdb shows in-frame clones only, minus some. Among 100,000 or so clones, 74% were seen once, and the ten largest hold approximately 2%. Sample: PBMCs. The receptors were sampled from a human donor in good health.

As to this clone: The germline gene is not matched at one end of the junction; a read error may be the cause. This chain links TRBV29-1 with TRBJ1-1; D gene unclear. This CDR3 region has 10 residues. Germline V gene data show CDR1 as SQVTM and CDR2 as ANQGSEA. DNA of the CDR3: TGCAGCGTTGAAGTCCTCCAGAGACACTTT. This translates into CSVEVLQRHF.

The chain joins TRBV9 to TRBJ1-5; D not certain. CDR3 length: 15 amino acids. The V end was cut by 4 bases, the J end by 0 bases, with 11 bases between. The germline gives CDR1 SGDLS, CDR2 YYNGEE. The CDR3 DNA reads as TGTGCCAGCAGCCCCGACGGAGATAGCAATCAGCCCCAGCATTTT. This codes for CASSPDGDSNQPQHF.

The count of this clone is one. The chain employs TRBV10-1 and TRBJ2-1; 10 nucleotides match TRBD2. The trim removed 8 bases at V and 7 bases at J, leaving 8 bases unmatched. The CDR3 runs to 14 residues. Per germline, CDR1 WNHNN and CDR2 SYGVQD (reference sequence). CDR3 coding DNA: TGCGCCAGCTCGCGAGCGGGAGGGGGTAATGAGCAGTTCTTC. Translation gives CASSRAGGGNEQFF.

The chain has TRBV7-8 and TRBJ2-2; 9 bases are a match to TRBD2. The CDR3 is made up of 17 amino acids. V trimming: 2 bases; J trimming: 5 bases; junction bases outside the gene matches: 9. Germline CDR1 and CDR2: SGHVS and FQNEAQ. CDR3 residues: CASSLRRAGGTTGELFF. CDR3 nucleotide sequence: TGTGCCAGCAGCTTACGCCGGGCGGGGGGGACGACCGGGGAGCTGTTTTTT.

The CDR3 protein is CASSEAQDGAQHF. In nucleotides, the CDR3 is TGTGCCAGCAGTGAAGCTCAGGACGGGGCCCAGCATTTT. The rearrangement uses TRBV6-1 and TRBJ1-5; no definite D call. Germline lookup yields CDR1 MNHNS and CDR2 SASEGT. CDR3 length: 13 residues. Deletions cut 0 bases from V and 11 bases from J, with 11 bases between.

The V call is TRBV5-1, the J call TRBJ1-4, with 7 nucleotides matching TRBD1. After removal of 4 bases from V and 4 bases from J, the junction contained 4 bases not matched to a gene. CDR3 length equals 14 residues. CDR1 is SGHRS, CDR2 YFSETQ, per germline. For the CDR3, the DNA is TGCGCCAGCAGCCCCGGGACAGTTAATGAAAAACTGTTTTTT. It specifies CASSPGTVNEKLFF.

This clone has only a few counts. The V gene is TRBV18, the J gene TRBJ1-3, with D possibly being TRBD1 (6 bases). The CDR3 is 16 amino acids. Trimming cost V 3 bases and J 4 bases, with 16 bases left between them. CDR1 and CDR2 (germline): KGHSH, LQKENI. The CDR3 loop is CASSPGQSSGGNTIYF. The CDR3 DNA follows: TGTGCCAGCTCACCCGGACAGTCTTCTGGGGGAAACACCATATATTTT.

This clone was seen a handful of times. The gene calls are TRBV30 and TRBJ1-1; D is perhaps TRBD1 (6 bases). In germline, CDR1 is GTSNPN, CDR2 SVGIG (reference sequence). With 4 bases removed from V and 5 bases from J, the gap between germline ends came to 17 bases. The CDR3 has 14 amino acids. This chain's CDR3 is CAWKRSGVGTEAFF. CDR3 nucleotides: TGTGCCTGGAAAAGATCAGGGGTGGGAACTGAAGCTTTCTTT. Supplemented by reference TRBV30 and TRBJ1-1, the full variable domain reads SQTIHQWPATLVQPVGSPLSLECTVEGTSNPNLYWYRQAAGRGLQLLFYSVGIGQISSEVPQNLSASRPQDRQFILSSKKLLLSDSGFYLCAWKRSGVGTEAFFGQGTRLTVV.

This clone was detected a few times. The chain's CDR3 is CASSPRQGPNTEAFF. The CDR3 DNA is TGTGCCAGCTCACCTCGACAGGGACCGAACACTGAAGCTTTCTTT. This chain links TRBV18 with TRBJ1-1; TRBD1 agrees at 7 bases. V was pared by 3 bases and J by 1 base, with 5 bases of the junction left unmatched. CDR3 length equals 15 residues. Germline CDR1 is KGHSH and CDR2 is LQKENI.

The rearrangement joins TRBV27 to TRBJ1-1, with D unclear. V was shortened by 5 bases and J by 5 bases, with 15 bases between the two germline ends. CDR1 and CDR2 (germline): MNHEY, SMNVEV (reference sequence). This CDR3 is 14 amino acids long. The CDR3 reads CASSPPLRFTEAFF. The DNA of the CDR3 is TGTGCCAGCAGTCCGCCTCTCAGGTTTACTGAAGCTTTCTTT.

This clone occurred a few times. The chain recombines TRBV28 with TRBJ1-1, with unresolved D. The germline gives CDR1 MDHEN, CDR2 SYDVKM. The CDR3 has 14 amino acids. V gave up 3 bases and J gave up 4 bases, with 12 bases separating them. The DNA for the CDR3 is TGTGCCAGCAGTTTTGCGTACGATGGCACTGAAGCTTTCTTT. Translation: CASSFAYDGTEAFF.

The V and J genes are TRBV30 and TRBJ1-5, with D possibly matching TRBD1 (6 bases). V lost 5 bases to trimming and J lost 3 bases, with 11 bases between them. The CDR3 is 13 residues long. CDR1 GTSNPN and CDR2 SVGIG come from the germline V gene (reference sequence). The chain's CDR3 is CAWAQGNNQPQHF. In DNA form, the CDR3 reads TGTGCCTGGGCACAGGGTAACAATCAGCCCCAGCATTTT. The variable domain in full, completed from reference TRBV30 and TRBJ1-5, reads SQTIHQWPATLVQPVGSPLSLECTVEGTSNPNLYWYRQAAGRGLQLLFYSVGIGQISSEVPQNLSASRPQDRQFILSSKKLLLSDSGFYLCAWAQGNNQPQHFGDGTRLSIL.

The V and J genes are TRBV5-1 and TRBJ2-5, with 8 bases fitting TRBD2. This CDR3 contains 14 residues. V lost 7 bases and J lost 4; bases outside the gene matches: 9. Germline CDR1 SGHRS, CDR2 YFSETQ. CDR3 coding DNA: TGCGCCAGCTCCGGGGGGGCCCCGCTAGAGACCCAGTACTTC. Protein sequence: CASSGGAPLETQYF.

This clone was seen only a few times. The gene calls are TRBV20-1 and TRBJ2-7; 9 positions match TRBD2. Trimming removed 3 bases from V and 10 bases from J; junction bases left unmatched: 4. Germline V gene lookup returns CDR1 DFQATT and CDR2 SNEGSKA (reference sequence). This CDR3 is built from 11 residues. The CDR3 DNA reads as TGCAGTGCTAGGGAGGGACTAGCACAGTACTTC. The encoded protein is CSAREGLAQYF.

The J gene is TRBJ1-1, the V gene TRBV5-1; 8 bases match TRBD1. The length of the CDR3 is 15 residues. J was trimmed by 1 base and V by 4 bases; bases with no gene match: 6. The V gene's germline CDR1 is SGHRS and CDR2 YFSETQ. The CDR3 protein is CASSLRTGQNTEAFF. The CDR3 region has the DNA TGCGCCAGCAGCCTCCGGACAGGGCAGAACACTGAAGCTTTCTTT.

The rearrangement joins TRBV4-1 to TRBJ1-2, with TRBD1 as a possible D gene (5 bases). Per the germline V gene, CDR1 is MGHRA and CDR2 is YSYEKL. The length of the CDR3 is 13 residues. V was clipped by 3 bases and J by 8 bases, with 13 bases between them. The chain's CDR3 is CASSQGGPSGYTF. As DNA, the CDR3 is TGCGCCAGCAGCCAGGGGGGACCGTCCGGCTACACCTTC.

V usage is TRBV5-1 and J usage is TRBJ1-3; no clear D. The CDR3 length is 13 residues. Trimming took off 1 base at V and 3 bases at J, with 5 bases between the two ends. The germline CDR1 and CDR2 sequences are SGHRS and YFSETQ. The CDR3 sequence is CASSLSLGNTIYF. The CDR3, as DNA: TGCGCCAGCAGCTTGAGCCTTGGAAACACCATATATTTT.

This chain joins TRBV15 and TRBJ2-7; TRBD1 matches 9 bases. This CDR3 is built from 17 residues. Germline CDR1 reads LNHNV; CDR2 reads YYDKDF (reference sequence). V lost 0 bases to trimming and J lost 0 bases; unmatched junction nucleotides: 6. This CDR3 reads CATSREIVGQGSYEQYF. The CDR3 bases are TGTGCCACCAGCAGAGAGATTGTGGGACAGGGCTCCTACGAGCAGTACTTC.

The V and J genes are TRBV11-2 and TRBJ1-2; no definite D call. V shed 5 bases and J shed 4 bases, with 8 bases lying between them. This CDR3 has 12 amino acids. The germline CDR1 and CDR2 sequences are SGHAT and FQNNGV. CDR3 coding DNA: TGTGCCAGCAGCCTCGACACCTATGGCTACACCTTC. Protein sequence: CASSLDTYGYTF.

Details on this clone: Within the sample, other DNA sequences also encode this same CDR3. This rearrangement joins TRBV6-5 to TRBJ1-6; D gene ambiguous. The CDR3 spans 13 residues. Germline assignment: CDR1 MNHEY and CDR2 SVGAGI. Trimming shortened V by 4 bases and J by 7 bases, and 8 bases separated the two germline ends. CDR3 sequence (DNA): TGTGCCAGCAGTTCCCACTCAAATTCACCCCTCCACTTT. Translation gives CASSSHSNSPLHF.

The chain employs TRBV6-5 and TRBJ1-6; D is perhaps TRBD1 (6 bases). This CDR3 is 15 amino acids long. Trimming cost V 0 bases and J 9 bases, with 12 bases left between them. Germline V lookup: CDR1 MNHEY, CDR2 SVGAGI. CDR3 sequence reads: CASSYSGGGGSPLHF. CDR3 in DNA: TGTGCCAGCAGTTACTCGGGAGGGGGGGGTTCACCCCTCCACTTT.

This chain links TRBV27 with TRBJ1-2, with D possibly matching TRBD1 (6 bases). From germline, CDR1 is MNHEY and CDR2 SMNVEV (reference sequence). The CDR3 length is 16 residues. V was cut by 6 bases and J by 5 bases, with 22 bases left in between. CDR3 DNA: TGTGCCAGCAGGACGGGTGGGGGACACACAGCTTATGGCTACACCTTC. Residues: CASRTGGGHTAYGYTF.

The chain uses TRBV28 and TRBJ1-5, with 8 nucleotides matching TRBD1. The CDR3 spans 14 residues. V trimming: 6 bases; J trimming: 5 bases; junction bases outside the gene matches: 6. Germline CDR1 is MDHEN and CDR2 is SYDVKM. The CDR3 region is CASRLDRVDQPQHF. The CDR3 DNA sequence: TGTGCCAGCAGGCTGGACAGGGTGGATCAGCCCCAGCATTTT.

CDR3 residues: CASRNQGLQNQPQHF. The CDR3 region has the DNA TGTGCCAGCAGAAATCAGGGGCTCCAAAATCAGCCCCAGCATTTT. The rearrangement uses TRBV28 and TRBJ1-5, with a tentative D call TRBD1 (6 bases). Per the germline V gene, CDR1 is MDHEN and CDR2 is SYDVKM. V was shortened by 6 bases and J by 4 bases, with 16 bases between the two germline ends. The CDR3 is 15 residues long.

This clone showed up just once. The rearrangement joins TRBV5-6 to TRBJ2-2, with a possible D match to TRBD1 (5 bases). CDR1 is SGHDT, CDR2 YYEEEE, per germline. V lost 4 bases, J lost 4 bases, and 17 bases lay in between. This CDR3 comprises 16 residues. The CDR3 spells CASSLQGLPGTGELFF. DNA of the CDR3: TGTGCCAGCAGCCTTCAGGGCTTGCCCGGCACCGGGGAGCTGTTTTTT.

This clone was counted once. The rearrangement links TRBV6-5 to TRBJ1-4, with D uncertain. This CDR3 region has 15 residues. Trimming pared 7 bases from V and 0 bases from J, leaving 12 bases between. From germline, CDR1 is MNHEY and CDR2 SVGAGI. For the CDR3, the DNA is TGTGCCAGCACCTCAAATCGGGCAACTAATGAAAAACTGTTTTTT. Protein product: CASTSNRATNEKLFF.

V usage is TRBV6-4 and J usage is TRBJ2-1; TRBD2 matches at 8 bases. Germline lookup yields CDR1 MRHNA and CDR2 SNTAGT. V gave up 5 bases and J gave up 0 bases; unmatched junction bases: 3. CDR3 length: 15 residues. The CDR3 nucleotides read TGTGCCAGCAGTCAGCGGGGGACCTCCTACAATGAGCAGTTCTTC. It specifies CASSQRGTSYNEQFF.

This chain uses TRBV6-5 with TRBJ2-1; D unclear. CDR3 size: 16 residues. Germline CDR1 and CDR2: MNHEY and SVGAGI. The ends were cut back, 4 bases at V and 0 bases at J, with 13 bases in the middle. The CDR3 DNA follows: TGTGCCAGCAGTTCGTTAGCCCGAAGCTCCTACAATGAGCAGTTCTTC. This gives the protein CASSSLARSSYNEQFF.

V usage is TRBV19 and J usage is TRBJ1-2, with 7 bases fitting TRBD1. The J segment lost 8 bases and the V segment lost 1 base, leaving 4 bases of the junction unmatched. The germline gives CDR1 LNHDA, CDR2 SQIVND (reference sequence). The CDR3 consists of 13 residues. CDR3 sequence (DNA): TGTGCCAGTAGTATAGGACAGGGTAGAGGCTACACCTTC. It encodes CASSIGQGRGYTF.

The V call is TRBV11-2, the J call TRBJ2-1; 10 bases match TRBD2. The CDR3 extends over 17 amino acids. CDR1 is SGHAT, CDR2 FQNNGV, per germline. V shed 3 bases, J shed 4 bases, and the junction held 9 bases outside the gene matches. The CDR3 region has the DNA TGTGCCAGCAGCTTCGTAGCGGGAGGCATTATATACAATGAGCAGTTCTTC. It translates to CASSFVAGGIIYNEQFF.

The chain couples TRBV28 to TRBJ2-1, with TRBD2 matching over 12 bases. This CDR3 comprises 15 residues. The V gene end was trimmed by 6 bases and the J gene end by 5 bases; junction bases not matched to a gene: 5. Germline assignment: CDR1 MDHEN and CDR2 SYDVKM. The CDR3 bases are TGTGCCAGCAGGACGACTAGCGGGAGAAACAATGAGCAGTTCTTC. This codes for CASRTTSGRNNEQFF.

The J gene is TRBJ2-7, the V gene TRBV6-5; TRBD1 aligns across 8 bases. CDR1 and CDR2 from the germline V gene are MNHEY and SVGAGI. There are 10 residues in the CDR3. The junction had 7 bases not matched to a gene; V was cut back by 10 bases and J by 11 bases. The CDR3 DNA reads TGTGCCACCGGACAGGGTGATGAGTACTTC. Its translation is CATGQGDEYF.